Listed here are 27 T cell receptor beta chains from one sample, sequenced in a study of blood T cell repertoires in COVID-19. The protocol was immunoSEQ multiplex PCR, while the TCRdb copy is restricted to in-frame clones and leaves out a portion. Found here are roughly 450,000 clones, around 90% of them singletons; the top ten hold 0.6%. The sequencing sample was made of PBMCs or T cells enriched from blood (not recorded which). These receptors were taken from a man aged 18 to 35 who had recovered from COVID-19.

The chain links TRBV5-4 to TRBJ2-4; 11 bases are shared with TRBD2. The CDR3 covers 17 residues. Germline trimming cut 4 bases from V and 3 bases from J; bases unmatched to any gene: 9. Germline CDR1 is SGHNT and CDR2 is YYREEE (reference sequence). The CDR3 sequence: CASSKLAGGLGKNIQYF. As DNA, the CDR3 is TGTGCCAGCAGCAAGCTAGCGGGAGGCTTAGGCAAAAACATTCAGTACTTC.

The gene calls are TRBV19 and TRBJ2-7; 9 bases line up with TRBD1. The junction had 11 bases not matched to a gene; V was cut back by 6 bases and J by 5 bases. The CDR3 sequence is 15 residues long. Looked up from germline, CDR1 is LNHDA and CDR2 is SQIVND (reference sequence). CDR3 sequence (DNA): TGTGCCAGTAGGGCTATAGGGACAGGGATGCACGAGCAGTACTTC. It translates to CASRAIGTGMHEQYF.

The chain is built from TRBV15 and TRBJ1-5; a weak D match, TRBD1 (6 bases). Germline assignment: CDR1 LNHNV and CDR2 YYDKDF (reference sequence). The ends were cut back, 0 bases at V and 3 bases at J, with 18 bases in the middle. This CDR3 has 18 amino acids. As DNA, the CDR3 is TGTGCCACCAGCAGAGAAGGGTCCGGGTCAGGGGACAATCAGCCCCAGCATTTT. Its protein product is CATSREGSGSGDNQPQHF.

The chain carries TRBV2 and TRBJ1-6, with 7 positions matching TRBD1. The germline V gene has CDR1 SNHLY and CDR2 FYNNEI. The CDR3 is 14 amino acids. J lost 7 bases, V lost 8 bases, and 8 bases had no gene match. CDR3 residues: CASRKDRANSPLHF. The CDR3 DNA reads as TGTGCCAGCCGGAAAGACAGGGCAAATTCACCCCTCCACTTT.

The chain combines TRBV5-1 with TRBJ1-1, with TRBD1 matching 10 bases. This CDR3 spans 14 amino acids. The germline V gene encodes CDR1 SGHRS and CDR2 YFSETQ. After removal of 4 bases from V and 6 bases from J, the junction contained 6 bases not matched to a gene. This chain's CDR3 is CASSLPGQGAEAFF. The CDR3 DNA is TGCGCCAGCAGCCTCCCCGGACAGGGGGCTGAAGCTTTCTTT.

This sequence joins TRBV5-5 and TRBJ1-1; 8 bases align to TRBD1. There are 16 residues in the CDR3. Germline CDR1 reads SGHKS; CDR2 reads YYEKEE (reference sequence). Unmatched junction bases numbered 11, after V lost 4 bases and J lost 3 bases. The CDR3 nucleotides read TGTGCCAGCAGCCCTGAGCGGGGCAGGGGGCACACTGAAGCTTTCTTT. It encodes CASSPERGRGHTEAFF.

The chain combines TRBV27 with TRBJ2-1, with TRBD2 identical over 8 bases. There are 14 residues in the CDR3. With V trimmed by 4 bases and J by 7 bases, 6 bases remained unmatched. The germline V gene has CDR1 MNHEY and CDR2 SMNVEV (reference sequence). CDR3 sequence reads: CASSYQRESNEQFF. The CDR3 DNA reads TGTGCCAGCAGTTATCAGCGGGAGTCAAATGAGCAGTTCTTC.

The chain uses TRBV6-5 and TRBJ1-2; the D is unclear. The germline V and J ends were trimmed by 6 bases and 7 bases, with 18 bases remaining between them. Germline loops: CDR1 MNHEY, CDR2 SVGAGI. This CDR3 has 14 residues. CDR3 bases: TGTGCCAGCAGCCTCATCCTCGGGGAGGGTGGCTACACCTTC. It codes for CASSLILGEGGYTF.

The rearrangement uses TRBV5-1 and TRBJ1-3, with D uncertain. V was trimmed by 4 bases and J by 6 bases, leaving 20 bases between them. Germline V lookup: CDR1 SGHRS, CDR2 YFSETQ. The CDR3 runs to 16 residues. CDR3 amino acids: CASSPPSAPPENTIYF. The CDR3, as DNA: TGCGCCAGCAGCCCTCCCAGCGCTCCTCCCGAAAACACCATATATTTT.

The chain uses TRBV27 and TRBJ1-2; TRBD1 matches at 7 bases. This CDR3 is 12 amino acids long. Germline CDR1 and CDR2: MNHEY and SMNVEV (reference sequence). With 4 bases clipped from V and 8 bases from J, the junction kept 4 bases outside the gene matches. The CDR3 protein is CASSSTGSGYTF. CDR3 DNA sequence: TGTGCCAGCAGTTCGACAGGGAGCGGCTACACCTTC.

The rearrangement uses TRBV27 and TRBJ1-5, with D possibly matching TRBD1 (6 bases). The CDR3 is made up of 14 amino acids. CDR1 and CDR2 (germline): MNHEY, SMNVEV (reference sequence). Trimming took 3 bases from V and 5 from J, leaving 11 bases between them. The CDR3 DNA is TGTGCCAGCAGTTTTCAGGGGTCCTATCAGCCCCAGCATTTT. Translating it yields CASSFQGSYQPQHF.

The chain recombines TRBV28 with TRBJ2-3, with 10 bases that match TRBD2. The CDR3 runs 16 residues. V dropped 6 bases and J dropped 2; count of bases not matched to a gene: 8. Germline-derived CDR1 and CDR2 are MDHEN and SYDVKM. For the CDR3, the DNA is TGTGCCAGCAGCCAAGGACTAGCGGTCCTCACAGATACGCAGTATTTT. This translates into CASSQGLAVLTDTQYF.

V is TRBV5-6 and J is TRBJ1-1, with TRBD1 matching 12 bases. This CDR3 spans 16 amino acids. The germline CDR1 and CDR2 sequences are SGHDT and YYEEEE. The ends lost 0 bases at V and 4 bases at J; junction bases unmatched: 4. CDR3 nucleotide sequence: TGTGCCAGCAGCTTGGGGGACAGGGGGCATGCCACTGAAGCTTTCTTT. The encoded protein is CASSLGDRGHATEAFF. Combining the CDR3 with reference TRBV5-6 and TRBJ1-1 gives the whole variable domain DAGVTQSPTHLIKTRGQQVTLRCSPKSGHDTVSWYQQALGQGPQFIFQYYEEEERQRGNFPDRFSGHQFPNYSSELNVNALLLGDSALYLCASSLGDRGHATEAFFGQGTRLTVV.

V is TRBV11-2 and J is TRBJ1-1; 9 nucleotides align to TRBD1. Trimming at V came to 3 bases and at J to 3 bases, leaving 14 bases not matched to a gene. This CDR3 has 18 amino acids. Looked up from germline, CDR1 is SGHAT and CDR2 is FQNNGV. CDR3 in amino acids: CASSFIRTDRGFDTEAFF. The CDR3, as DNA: TGTGCCAGCAGCTTCATAAGGACGGACAGGGGATTTGACACTGAAGCTTTCTTT.

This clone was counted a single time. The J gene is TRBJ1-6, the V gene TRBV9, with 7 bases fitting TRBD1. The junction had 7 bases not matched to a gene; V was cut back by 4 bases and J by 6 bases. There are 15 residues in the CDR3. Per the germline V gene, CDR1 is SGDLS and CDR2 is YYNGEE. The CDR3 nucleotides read TGTGCCAGCAGCCTGACAGGGAATCTTAATTCACCCCTCCACTTT. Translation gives CASSLTGNLNSPLHF.

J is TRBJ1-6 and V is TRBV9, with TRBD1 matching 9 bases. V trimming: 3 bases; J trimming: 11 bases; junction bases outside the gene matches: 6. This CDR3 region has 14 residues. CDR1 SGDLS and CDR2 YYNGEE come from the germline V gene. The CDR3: CASSAGQGKTPLHF. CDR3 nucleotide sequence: TGTGCCAGCAGCGCGGGACAGGGCAAGACACCCCTCCACTTT.

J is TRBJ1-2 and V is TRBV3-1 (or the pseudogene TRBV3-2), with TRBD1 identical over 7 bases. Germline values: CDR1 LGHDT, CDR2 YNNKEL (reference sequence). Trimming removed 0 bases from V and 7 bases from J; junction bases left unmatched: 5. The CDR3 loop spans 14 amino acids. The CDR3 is CASSQEWQGGGYTF. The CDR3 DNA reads TGTGCCAGCAGCCAAGAATGGCAGGGGGGTGGCTACACCTTC.

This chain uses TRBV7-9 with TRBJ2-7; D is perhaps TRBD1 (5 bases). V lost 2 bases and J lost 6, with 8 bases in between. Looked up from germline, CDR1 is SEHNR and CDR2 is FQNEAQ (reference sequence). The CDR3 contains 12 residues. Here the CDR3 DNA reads TGTGCCAGCAGCTTAAGCAGGGCCGAGCAGTACTTC. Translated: CASSLSRAEQYF.

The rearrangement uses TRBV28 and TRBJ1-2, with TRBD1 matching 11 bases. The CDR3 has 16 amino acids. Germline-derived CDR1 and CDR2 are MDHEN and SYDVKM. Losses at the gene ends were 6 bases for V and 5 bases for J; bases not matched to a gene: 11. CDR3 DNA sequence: TGTGCCAGCAGGACCTCGGGACAGGGGGATATTTATGGCTACACCTTC. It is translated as CASRTSGQGDIYGYTF.

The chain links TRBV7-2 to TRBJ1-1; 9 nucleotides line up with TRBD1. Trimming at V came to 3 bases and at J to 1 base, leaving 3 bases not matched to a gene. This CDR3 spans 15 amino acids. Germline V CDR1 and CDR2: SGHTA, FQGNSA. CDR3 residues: CASSLEDRGNTEAFF. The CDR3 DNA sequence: TGTGCCAGCAGCTTGGAGGACAGGGGGAACACTGAAGCTTTCTTT.

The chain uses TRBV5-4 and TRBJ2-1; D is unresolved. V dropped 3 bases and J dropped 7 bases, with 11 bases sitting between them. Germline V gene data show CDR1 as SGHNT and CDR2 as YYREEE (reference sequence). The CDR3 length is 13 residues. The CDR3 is CASSSILTNEQFF. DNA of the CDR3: TGTGCCAGCAGCTCCATACTAACGAATGAGCAGTTCTTC.

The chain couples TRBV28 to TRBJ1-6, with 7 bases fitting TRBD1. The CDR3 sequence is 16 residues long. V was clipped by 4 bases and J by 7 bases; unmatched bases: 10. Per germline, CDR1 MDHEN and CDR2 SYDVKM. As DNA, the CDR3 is TGTGCCAGCAGTTCAGGGACAGCCCAGCGCAATTCACCCCTCCACTTT. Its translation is CASSSGTAQRNSPLHF.

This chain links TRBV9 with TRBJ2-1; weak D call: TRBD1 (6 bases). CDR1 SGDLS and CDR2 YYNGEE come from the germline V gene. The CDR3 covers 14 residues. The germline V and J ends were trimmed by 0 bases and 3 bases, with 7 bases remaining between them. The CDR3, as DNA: TGTGCCAGCAGCGTAGGGACAGTCTACAATGAGCAGTTCTTC. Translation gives CASSVGTVYNEQFF. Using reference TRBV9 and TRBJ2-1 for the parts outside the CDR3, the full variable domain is DSGVTQTPKHLITATGQRVTLRCSPRSGDLSVYWYQQSLDQGLQFLIQYYNGEERAKGNILERFSAQQFPDLHSELNLSSLELGDSALYFCASSVGTVYNEQFFGPGTRLTVL.

The CDR3 spells CASIMDSPYGYTF. CDR3 bases: TGTGCCAGCATTATGGACAGTCCCTATGGCTACACCTTC. The rearrangement uses TRBV12-3 or TRBV12-4 and TRBJ1-2, with a weak D call TRBD1 (6 bases). V shed 7 bases and J shed 4 bases, with 13 bases lying between them. This CDR3 has 13 amino acids.

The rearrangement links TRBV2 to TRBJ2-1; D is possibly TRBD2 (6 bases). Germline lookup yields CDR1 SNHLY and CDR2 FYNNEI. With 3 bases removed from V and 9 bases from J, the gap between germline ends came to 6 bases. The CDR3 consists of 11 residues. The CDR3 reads CASSDSGEQFF. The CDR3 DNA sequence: TGTGCCAGCAGTGATAGCGGTGAGCAGTTCTTC.

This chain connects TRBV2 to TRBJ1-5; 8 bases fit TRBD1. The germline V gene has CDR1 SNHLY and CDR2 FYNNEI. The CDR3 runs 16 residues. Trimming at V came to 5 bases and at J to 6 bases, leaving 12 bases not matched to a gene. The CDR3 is CASSSPGQAGGQPQHF. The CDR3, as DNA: TGTGCCAGCAGTTCTCCGGGACAGGCGGGTGGTCAGCCCCAGCATTTT.

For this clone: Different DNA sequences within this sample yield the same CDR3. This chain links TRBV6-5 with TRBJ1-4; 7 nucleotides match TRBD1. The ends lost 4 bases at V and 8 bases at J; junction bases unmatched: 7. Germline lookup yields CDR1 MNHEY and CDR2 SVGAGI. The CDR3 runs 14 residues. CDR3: CASSLRTGWEKLFF. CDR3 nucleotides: TGTGCCAGCAGTTTGCGGACAGGTTGGGAAAAACTGTTTTTT.